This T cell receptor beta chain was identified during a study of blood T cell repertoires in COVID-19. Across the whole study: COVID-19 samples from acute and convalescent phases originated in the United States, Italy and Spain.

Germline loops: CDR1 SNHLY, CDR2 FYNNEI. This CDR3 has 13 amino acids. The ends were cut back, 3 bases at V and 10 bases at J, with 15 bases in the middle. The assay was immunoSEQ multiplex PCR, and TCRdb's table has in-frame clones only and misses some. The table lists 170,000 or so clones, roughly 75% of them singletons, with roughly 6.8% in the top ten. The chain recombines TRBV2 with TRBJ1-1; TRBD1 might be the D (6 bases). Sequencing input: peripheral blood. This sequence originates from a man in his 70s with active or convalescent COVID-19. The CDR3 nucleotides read TGTGCCAGCAGTGATCGAACAGGGCGCCCAGCTTTCTTT. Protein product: CASSDRTGRPAFF.